Following are 17 T cell receptor beta chains from one sample sequenced in a study of control samples from healthy donors and cancer patients. Here immunoSEQ multiplex PCR was the method, and the copy in TCRdb shows in-frame clones only, minus some. The data show more than 90,000 clones, around 89% seen once. The sequenced material came from blood. These receptors all stem from a man younger than 45 in good health.

This chain links TRBV24-1 with TRBJ2-3; D unclear. CDR1 and CDR2 (germline): KGHDR, SFDVKD. CDR3 size: 12 residues. Trimming took off 5 bases at V and 3 bases at J, with 5 bases between the two ends. The CDR3 reads CATSGGTDTQYF. The CDR3, as DNA: TGTGCCACCAGTGGGGGAACAGATACGCAGTATTTT.

The V gene is TRBV30, the J gene TRBJ2-1, with a possible D match to TRBD2 (6 bases). The CDR3 length is 12 residues. The germline gives CDR1 GTSNPN, CDR2 SVGIG (reference sequence). Between the trimmed V and J ends, which lost 0 bases and 10 bases, there was a span of 10 bases. CDR3 protein: CAWSVLAREQFF. DNA for the CDR3: TGTGCCTGGAGTGTACTAGCTCGGGAGCAGTTCTTC.

The chain combines TRBV12-3 or TRBV12-4 with TRBJ2-5; D remains unclear. CDR3 length equals 11 residues. V was trimmed by 3 bases and J by 3 bases, leaving 2 bases between them. CDR3 amino acids: CASSLKETQYF. Here the CDR3 DNA reads TGTGCCAGCAGTTTGAAAGAGACCCAGTACTTC.

V gene TRBV5-1 combines with J gene TRBJ2-2; 7 bases line up with TRBD2. The CDR3 is 16 amino acids. Germline CDR1 reads SGHRS; CDR2 reads YFSETQ. V was pared by 0 bases and J by 5 bases, with 7 bases of the junction left unmatched. The CDR3 DNA is TGCGCCAGCAGCTTGGGACTAGCCGGGGGGACCGGGGAGCTGTTTTTT. Translating it yields CASSLGLAGGTGELFF.

The gene calls are TRBV29-1 and TRBJ1-1; D perhaps matches TRBD1 (6 bases). Trimming removed 3 bases from V and 0 bases from J, with 11 bases in between. CDR3 size: 14 residues. Germline CDR1 reads SQVTM; CDR2 reads ANQGSEA. The CDR3 reads CSVDSTGMNTEAFF. CDR3 coding DNA: TGCAGCGTTGATTCGACAGGCATGAACACTGAAGCTTTCTTT.

The rearrangement links TRBV11-2 to TRBJ2-1, with 9 bases aligning to TRBD2. CDR3 size: 17 residues. V trimming: 2 bases; J trimming: 0 bases; junction bases outside the gene matches: 5. The germline gives CDR1 SGHAT, CDR2 FQNNGV. The CDR3 region is CASSLQAGGSSYNEQFF. Here the CDR3 DNA reads TGTGCCAGCAGCTTACAAGCGGGGGGATCCTCCTACAATGAGCAGTTCTTC.

This chain uses TRBV6-2 or TRBV6-3 with TRBJ2-7; 8 bases match TRBD1. The CDR3 spans 15 residues. V lost 5 bases to trimming and J lost 8 bases; unmatched junction nucleotides: 14. Germline lookup yields CDR1 MNHEY and CDR2 SVGEGT. This chain's CDR3 is CASSLPDRGGGKQYF. DNA of the CDR3: TGTGCCAGCAGTCTCCCCGACAGGGGAGGTGGAAAGCAGTACTTC.

The V and J genes are TRBV19 and TRBJ1-1; 9 nucleotides align to TRBD1. The germline CDR1 and CDR2 sequences are LNHDA and SQIVND (reference sequence). Trimming cost V 5 bases and J 7 bases; bases outside gene matches: 14. The CDR3 has 16 amino acids. Here the CDR3 reads CASSLLPGQGRIEAFF. The DNA of the CDR3 is TGTGCCAGTAGTCTTCTACCGGGACAGGGAAGGATTGAAGCTTTCTTT.

As regards this clone: One end of the junction does not line up with germline, which may come from a read error. V usage is TRBV30 and J usage is TRBJ2-1; D gene uncertain. Looked up from germline, CDR1 is GTSNPN and CDR2 is SVGIG (reference sequence). The CDR3 has 12 residues. The CDR3 DNA reads as TGTGCCTGGGCGTACTCCAACAATGAGCAGTTCTTC. This sequence encodes CAWAYSNNEQFF.

This rearrangement joins TRBV9 to TRBJ2-1, with 12 positions matching TRBD2. The junction had 0 bases not matched to a gene; V was cut back by 2 bases and J by 3 bases. The germline gives CDR1 SGDLS, CDR2 YYNGEE. The CDR3 sequence is 15 residues long. CDR3 DNA sequence: TGTGCCAGCAGCGTGACTAGCGGGAGCTACAATGAGCAGTTCTTC. This codes for CASSVTSGSYNEQFF.

A single count supports this clone. The chain combines TRBV28 with TRBJ1-4; the D is unclear. Trimming cost V 1 base and J 0 bases, with 6 bases left between them. This CDR3 contains 15 residues. CDR1 and CDR2 (germline): MDHEN, SYDVKM. The chain's CDR3 is CASSLFTTTNEKLFF. The CDR3 DNA reads as TGTGCCAGCAGTTTATTCACTACAACTAATGAAAAACTGTTTTTT.

This clone was found a few times. The V and J genes are TRBV30 and TRBJ2-5, with D hard to call. The CDR3 is 13 residues long. From germline, CDR1 is GTSNPN and CDR2 SVGIG (reference sequence). V was clipped by 2 bases and J by 7 bases, with 14 bases between them. Written as DNA, the CDR3 is TGTGCCTGGAGTAATATCATTATGGGGACCCAGTACTTC. It translates to CAWSNIIMGTQYF.

This clone appeared once. The chain employs TRBV7-2 and TRBJ2-7; 8 positions agree with TRBD2. V shed 5 bases and J 4 bases; nucleotides not matched to a gene: 7. This CDR3 has 14 amino acids. The germline CDR1 and CDR2 sequences are SGHTA and FQGNSA. CDR3 sequence (DNA): TGTGCCAGCAGCCCTATAGCGGGACCATACGAGCAGTACTTC. Translated: CASSPIAGPYEQYF.

V is TRBV2 and J is TRBJ1-2, with D tentatively TRBD1 (5 bases). V was trimmed by 7 bases and J by 10 bases, leaving 16 bases between them. In germline, CDR1 is SNHLY, CDR2 FYNNEI. This CDR3 contains 12 residues. CDR3 bases: TGTGCCAGCAAATGGTGGGACTTCGACTACACCTTC. Translation gives CASKWWDFDYTF.

This clone showed up just once. V gene TRBV3-1 (or the pseudogene TRBV3-2) combines with J gene TRBJ2-1; TRBD2 aligns across 8 bases. With 1 base clipped from V and 5 bases from J, the junction kept 7 bases outside the gene matches. The CDR3 runs to 16 residues. Germline V gives CDR1 LGHDT, CDR2 YNNKEL (reference sequence). Here the CDR3 DNA reads TGTGCCAGCAGCCAAGGAACTAGCGGCAACAACAATGAGCAGTTCTTC. Amino acid sequence: CASSQGTSGNNNEQFF.

V is TRBV12-5 and J is TRBJ1-1; perhaps TRBD1 as D (5 bases). This CDR3 has 14 residues. With 0 bases removed from V and 4 bases from J, the gap between germline ends came to 9 bases. From germline, CDR1 is LGHNT and CDR2 FRNRAP. CDR3 nucleotide sequence: TGTGCTAGTGGTTTGGTAATAGGGGCCACTGAAGCTTTCTTT. Amino acids: CASGLVIGATEAFF.

This clone was seen only once. This chain uses TRBV5-4 with TRBJ2-1, with D tentatively TRBD1 or TRBD2 (6 bases each). Deletions cut 3 bases from V and 1 base from J, with 14 bases between. Germline assignment: CDR1 SGHNT and CDR2 YYREEE (reference sequence). The CDR3 contains 16 residues. CDR3 loop: CASSWGAGVSYNEQFF. The CDR3 bases are TGTGCCAGCAGCTGGGGGGCAGGGGTGTCCTACAATGAGCAGTTCTTC.